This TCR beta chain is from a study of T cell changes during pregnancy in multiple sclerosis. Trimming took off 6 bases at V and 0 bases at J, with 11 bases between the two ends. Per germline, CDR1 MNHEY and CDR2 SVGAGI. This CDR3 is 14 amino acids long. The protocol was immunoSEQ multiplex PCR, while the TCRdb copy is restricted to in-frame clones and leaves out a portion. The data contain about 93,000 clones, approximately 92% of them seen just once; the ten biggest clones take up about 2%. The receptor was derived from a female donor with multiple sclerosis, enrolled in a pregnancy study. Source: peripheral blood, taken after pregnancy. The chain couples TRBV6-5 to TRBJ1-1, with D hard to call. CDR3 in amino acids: CASRSPSVNTEAFF. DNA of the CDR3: TGTGCCAGCAGGAGCCCTAGCGTGAACACTGAAGCTTTCTTT.